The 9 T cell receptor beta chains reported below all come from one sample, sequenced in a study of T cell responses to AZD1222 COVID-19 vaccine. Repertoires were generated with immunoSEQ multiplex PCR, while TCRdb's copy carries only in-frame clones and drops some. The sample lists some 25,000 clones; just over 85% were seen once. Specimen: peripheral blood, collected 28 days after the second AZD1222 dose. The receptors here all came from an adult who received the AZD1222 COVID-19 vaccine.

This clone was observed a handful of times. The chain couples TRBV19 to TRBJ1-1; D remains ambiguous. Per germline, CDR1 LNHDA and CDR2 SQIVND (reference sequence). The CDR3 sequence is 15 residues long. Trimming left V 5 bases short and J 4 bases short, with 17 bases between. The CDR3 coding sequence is TGTGCCAGTAGTCAAAACCAGGAACTATTCACTGAAGCTTTCTTT. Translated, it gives CASSQNQELFTEAFF. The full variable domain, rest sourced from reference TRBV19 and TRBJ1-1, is DGGITQSPKYLFRKEGQNVTLSCEQNLNHDAMYWYRQDPGQGLRLIYYSQIVNDFQKGDIAEGYSVSREKKESFPLTVTSAQKNPTAFYLCASSQNQELFTEAFFGQGTRLTVV.

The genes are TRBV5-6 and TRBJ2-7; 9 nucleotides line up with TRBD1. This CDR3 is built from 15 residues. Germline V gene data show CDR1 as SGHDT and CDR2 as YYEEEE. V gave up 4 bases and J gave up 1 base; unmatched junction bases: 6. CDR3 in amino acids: CASSGRDRVSYEQYF. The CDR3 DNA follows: TGTGCCAGCAGCGGAAGGGACAGGGTTTCCTACGAGCAGTACTTC.

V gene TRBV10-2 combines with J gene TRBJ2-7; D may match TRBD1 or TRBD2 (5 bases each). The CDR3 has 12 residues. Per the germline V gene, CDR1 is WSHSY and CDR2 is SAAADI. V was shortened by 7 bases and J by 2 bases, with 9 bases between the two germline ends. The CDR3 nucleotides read TGCGCCAGCAAGCAGGGACCCTACGAGCAGTACTTC. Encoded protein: CASKQGPYEQYF.

The CDR3: CAISPSSNEQFF. The CDR3, as DNA: TGTGCCATCAGCCCCAGCTCCAATGAGCAGTTCTTC. The chain couples TRBV10-3 to TRBJ2-1, with D uncertain. The CDR3 runs to 12 residues. CDR1 is ENHRY, CDR2 SYGVKD, per germline. V was clipped by 6 bases and J by 6 bases, with 9 bases between them.

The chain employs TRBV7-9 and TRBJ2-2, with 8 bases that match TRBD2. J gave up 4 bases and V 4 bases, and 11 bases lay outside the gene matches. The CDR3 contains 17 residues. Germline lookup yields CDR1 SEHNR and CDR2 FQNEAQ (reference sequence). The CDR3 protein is CASSSRGAGELTGELFF. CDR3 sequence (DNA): TGTGCCAGCAGCTCCCGCGGAGCGGGGGAACTCACCGGGGAGCTGTTTTTT.

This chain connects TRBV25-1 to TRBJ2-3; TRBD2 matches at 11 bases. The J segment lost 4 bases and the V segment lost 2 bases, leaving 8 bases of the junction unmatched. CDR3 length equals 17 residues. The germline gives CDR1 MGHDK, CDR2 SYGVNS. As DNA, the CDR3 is TGTGCCAGCAGTGAAACCCTACTAGCGGGGGTTGCAGATACGCAGTATTTT. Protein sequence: CASSETLLAGVADTQYF.

The DNA for the CDR3 is TGCGCCAGCAGCTTGGGTTCTAACACCGGGGAGCTGTTTTTT. Encoded protein: CASSLGSNTGELFF. V usage is TRBV5-1 and J usage is TRBJ2-2; the D is unclear. This CDR3 has 14 amino acids. Trimming took 0 bases from V and 2 from J, leaving 5 bases between them. Germline V gene sequence: CDR1 SGHRS, CDR2 YFSETQ.

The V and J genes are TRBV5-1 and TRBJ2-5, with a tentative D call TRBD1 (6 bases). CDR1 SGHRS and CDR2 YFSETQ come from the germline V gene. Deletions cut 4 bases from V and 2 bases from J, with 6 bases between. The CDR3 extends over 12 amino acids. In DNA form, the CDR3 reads TGCGCCAGCAGCAGGGGGCAAGAGACCCAGTACTTC. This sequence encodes CASSRGQETQYF.

The CDR3 reads CASSFGTAPGNTIYF. The CDR3 DNA is TGTGCCAGCAGCTTCGGGACAGCACCTGGAAACACCATATATTTT. The V and J genes are TRBV5-4 and TRBJ1-3, with 7 nucleotides matching TRBD1. V dropped 2 bases and J dropped 2; count of bases not matched to a gene: 4. CDR3 length equals 15 residues. From germline, CDR1 is SGHNT and CDR2 YYREEE (reference sequence).